Listed below are T cell receptor beta chains from one sample, sequenced in a study of blood T cell repertoires in COVID-19. The data were produced by immunoSEQ multiplex PCR, yet TCRdb's version contains in-frame clones alone and is incomplete. The sample yields under 150,000 clones, around 83% seen once. Source material: peripheral blood. All receptors derive from a woman aged 60-75 years with COVID-19, enrolled during active disease. CDR3s include the opening cysteine and the closing phenylalanine or tryptophan. The D gene is left open where the match is weak. Only some rows state a clone size, as once, few, many or a class for expanded clones.

clone size	J gene	V gene	D gene	CDR3 DNA	CDR3 protein
.	TRBJ2-6	TRBV5-1	.	TGCGCCAGCAGCTTGATTCAGGATAGCTCTGGGGCCAACGTCCTGACTTTC	CASSLIQDSSGANVLTF
.	TRBJ2-5	TRBV5-1	.	TGCGCCAGCAGCGGCGGGGATCGGGAGACCCAGTACTTC	CASSGGDRETQYF
.	TRBJ2-3	TRBV27	TRBD2	TGTGCCAGCAGTAGGGGACTAGCGGGGGGGTTTGGCACAGATACGCAGTATTTT	CASSRGLAGGFGTDTQYF
.	TRBJ1-1	TRBV6-5	TRBD1	TGTGCCAGCAGACCGGGACAGGAGGACACTGAAGCTTTCTTT	CASRPGQEDTEAFF
.	TRBJ2-5	TRBV2	TRBD1	TGTGCCAGCAGCAAGGACAGGGGGCAAGAGACCCAGTACTTC	CASSKDRGQETQYF
.	TRBJ1-1	TRBV7-6	TRBD1	TGTGCCAGCAGCTTAGCGCCGGGACAGGGGAACACTGAAGCTTTCTTT	CASSLAPGQGNTEAFF
few	TRBJ1-5	TRBV7-9	.	TGTGCCAGCAGCTTAGCGGGTGACAGCTACTATCAGCCCCAGCATTTT	CASSLAGDSYYQPQHF
.	TRBJ2-5	TRBV6-5	.	TGTGCCAGCAGAGGGACAACACAAGAGACCCAGTACTTC	CASRGTTQETQYF
once	TRBJ2-5	TRBV11-1	TRBD2	TGTGCCAGCAGCTTCCTCAGCGGGACCGCGGGGACCCAGTACTTC	CASSFLSGTAGTQYF
.	TRBJ1-1	TRBV5-1	.	TGCGCCAGCAGCTTGGAAGGCCTAGCGGACACTGAAGCTTTCTTT	CASSLEGLADTEAFF
.	TRBJ1-6	TRBV30	TRBD1	TGTGCGTGCCGGGGGACAGCCTCAGTCGGCTATAATTCACCCCTCCACTTT	CACRGTASVGYNSPLHF
.	TRBJ2-5	TRBV7-2	.	TGTGCCAGCAGCCCCCGATTTTACACCCAAGAGACCCAGTACTTC	CASSPRFYTQETQYF
.	TRBJ2-5	TRBV3-1/TRBV3-2	TRBD1	TGTGCCAGCAGCCAAGTTGAGGGGGCGGAGACCCAGTACTTC	CASSQVEGAETQYF
.	TRBJ2-1	TRBV4-1	TRBD2	TGCGCCAGCAAGGGCGGGGGGACTCGTGAGCAGTTCTTC	CASKGGGTREQFF
.	TRBJ2-1	TRBV7-6	TRBD2	TGTGCCAGCAGCTACGAAGTAGCGGGGGGTTCCTACAATGAGCAGTTCTTC	CASSYEVAGGSYNEQFF
.	TRBJ2-3	TRBV4-3	.	TGCGCCAGCAGCCAAGGCGGGGTTTGGCGCACAGATACGCAGTATTTT	CASSQGGVWRTDTQYF
.	TRBJ1-1	TRBV9	TRBD1	TGTGCCAGCAGCGTAGTGGACAGGTACGGTTCCAACACTGAAGCTTTCTTT	CASSVVDRYGSNTEAFF
.	TRBJ1-5	TRBV4-1	TRBD1	TGCGCCAGCAGCCAAGATTGGACAGGGAGTCAGCCCCAGCATTTT	CASSQDWTGSQPQHF
.	TRBJ1-1	TRBV6-5	.	TGTGCCAGCAGTTACTCGATAACGGGGGGGGGAGCTTTCTTT	CASSYSITGGGAFF
.	TRBJ2-3	TRBV5-5	.	TGTGCCAGCAGCTTGGCCCAGCGGGGCACAGATACGCAGTATTTT	CASSLAQRGTDTQYF
.	TRBJ2-7	TRBV11-2	.	TGTGCCAGCAGCTTAGTGAGGGACTCCTACGAGCAGTACTTC	CASSLVRDSYEQYF
.	TRBJ2-1	TRBV6-5	TRBD1	TGTGCCAGCACCTCCCGACAGGGGTCTTACAATGAGCAGTTCTTC	CASTSRQGSYNEQFF
.	TRBJ2-3	TRBV4-2	.	TGTGCCAGCAGCCAAGATGGAATTAGCGAGTCTAGCACAGATACGCAGTATTTT	CASSQDGISESSTDTQYF
few	TRBJ1-2	TRBV29-1	.	TGCAGGCTTGGCGGCGGTGTTAACTATGGCTACACCTTC	CRLGGGVNYGYTF
.	TRBJ1-2	TRBV14	TRBD1	TGTGCCAGCAGCCTTCGACAGGGAAATGGCTACACCTTC	CASSLRQGNGYTF
.	TRBJ2-5	TRBV19	TRBD1	TGTGCCAGTAGTACCTGGGGACAGGGAGGCGCAGAGACCCAGTACTTC	CASSTWGQGGAETQYF
.	TRBJ1-6	TRBV5-1	.	TGCGCCAGCAGCTTGAGGAGGGGACTTCCTCATGATAATTCACCCCTCCACTTT	CASSLRRGLPHDNSPLHF
.	TRBJ1-1	TRBV13	.	TGTGCCAGCAGCTTAGGGGGCAGGGTGACTGAAGCTTTCTTT	CASSLGGRVTEAFF
.	TRBJ1-3	TRBV6-5	.	TGTGCCAGCACGAGGTTACCAGGAAACACCATATATTTT	CASTRLPGNTIYF